This TCR beta chain was sequenced during a study of T cells in Graves' hyperthyroidism and ophthalmopathy. Findings and limits, study-wide: Among thyroid clonotypes expanded above 0.001, most also appeared in blood. With a median lead of approximately 6.4 months before onset, the model predicted ophthalmopathy.

Deletions cut 4 bases from V and 3 bases from J, with 16 bases between. From germline, CDR1 is SGDLS and CDR2 YYNGEE. The length of the CDR3 is 16 residues. For this clonotype: Its specificity is not known.

The investigators amplified TCR beta CDR3 regions from RNA transcripts. TCR CDR3 underwent first-round RT-PCR with the HTBI primer set. TCRdb reprocessed the multiplex PCR reads with MiXCR, giving one entry per CDR3 protein. Here the sample spans around 250,000 distinct CDR3 sequences, less than 15% being singletons. Newly diagnosed patients aged 18 to 65 had hyperthyroidism of under 2 months' duration. Out of over 7.5 ml of fresh peripheral blood came the PBMCs. What was sequenced was blood. The sequence derives from a woman in her 40s with Graves' hyperthyroidism that later progressed to Graves' ophthalmopathy. The chain carries TRBV9 and TRBJ2-2; D remains unclear. Here the CDR3 reads CASSPRFLVDTGELFF. CDR3 nucleotides: TGTGCCAGCAGCCCCCGGTTTTTAGTGGACACCGGGGAGCTGTTTTTT.